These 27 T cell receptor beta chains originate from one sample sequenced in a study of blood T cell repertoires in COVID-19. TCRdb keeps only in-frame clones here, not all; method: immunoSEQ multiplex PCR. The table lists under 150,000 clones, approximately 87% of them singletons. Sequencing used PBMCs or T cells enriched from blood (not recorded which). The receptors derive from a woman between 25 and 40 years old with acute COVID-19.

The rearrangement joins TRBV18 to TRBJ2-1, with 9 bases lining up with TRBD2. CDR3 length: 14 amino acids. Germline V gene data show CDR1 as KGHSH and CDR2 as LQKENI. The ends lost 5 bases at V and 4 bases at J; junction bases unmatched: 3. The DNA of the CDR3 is TGTGCCAGCTCAGCGACTAGCGGATACAATGAGCAGTTCTTC. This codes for CASSATSGYNEQFF.

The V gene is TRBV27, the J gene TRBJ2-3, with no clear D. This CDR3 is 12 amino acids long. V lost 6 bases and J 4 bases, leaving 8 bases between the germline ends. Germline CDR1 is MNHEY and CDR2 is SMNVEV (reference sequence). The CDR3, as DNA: TGTGCCAGCAGGAGTCTCGCAGATACGCAGTATTTT. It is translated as CASRSLADTQYF.

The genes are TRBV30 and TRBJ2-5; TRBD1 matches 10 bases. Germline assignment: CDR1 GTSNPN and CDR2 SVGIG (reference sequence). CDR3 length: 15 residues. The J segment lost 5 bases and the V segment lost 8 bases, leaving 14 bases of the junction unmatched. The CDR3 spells CAGGEWDRGYETQYF. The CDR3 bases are TGTGCCGGAGGCGAGTGGGACAGGGGATACGAGACCCAGTACTTC.

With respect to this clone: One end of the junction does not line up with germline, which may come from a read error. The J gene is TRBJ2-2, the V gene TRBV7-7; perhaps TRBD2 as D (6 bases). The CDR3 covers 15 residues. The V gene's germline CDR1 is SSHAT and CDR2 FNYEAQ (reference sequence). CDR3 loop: CASSLRASDTGELFF. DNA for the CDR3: TGTGCTAGCAGCTTAAGGGCTAGCGACACCGGGGAGCTGTTTTTT.

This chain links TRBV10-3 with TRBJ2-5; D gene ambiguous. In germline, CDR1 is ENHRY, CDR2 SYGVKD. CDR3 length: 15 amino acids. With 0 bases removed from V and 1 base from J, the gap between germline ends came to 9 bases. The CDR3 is CAISESSNSQETQYF. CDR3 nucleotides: TGTGCCATCAGTGAGTCAAGTAACAGCCAAGAGACCCAGTACTTC.

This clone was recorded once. CDR3 DNA sequence: TGTGCCAGCAGTTTTAACGGGCAGCCCCAGCATTTT. Translation gives CASSFNGQPQHF. The genes are TRBV27 and TRBJ1-5; D is undetermined. This CDR3 has 12 residues. Looked up from germline, CDR1 is MNHEY and CDR2 is SMNVEV (reference sequence). V was clipped by 3 bases and J by 7 bases, with 7 bases between them.

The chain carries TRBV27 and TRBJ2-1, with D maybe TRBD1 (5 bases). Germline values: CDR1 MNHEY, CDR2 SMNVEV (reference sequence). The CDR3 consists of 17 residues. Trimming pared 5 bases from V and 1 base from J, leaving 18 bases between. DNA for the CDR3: TGTGCCAGCAGTACCCGACTTATAGGGGCTTCCTACAATGAGCAGTTCTTC. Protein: CASSTRLIGASYNEQFF.

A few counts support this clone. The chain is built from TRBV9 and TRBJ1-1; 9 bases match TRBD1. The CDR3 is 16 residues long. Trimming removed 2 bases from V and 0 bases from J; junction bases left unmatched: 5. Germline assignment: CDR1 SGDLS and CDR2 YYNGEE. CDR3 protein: CASSVGWDRVNTEAFF. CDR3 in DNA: TGTGCCAGCAGCGTGGGGTGGGACAGGGTGAACACTGAAGCTTTCTTT.

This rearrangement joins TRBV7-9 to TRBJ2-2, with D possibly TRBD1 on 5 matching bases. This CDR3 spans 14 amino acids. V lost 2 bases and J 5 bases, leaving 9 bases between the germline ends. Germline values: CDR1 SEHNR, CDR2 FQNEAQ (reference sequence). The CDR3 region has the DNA TGTGCCAGCAGCTTACTCAGGGATACCGGGGAGCTGTTTTTT. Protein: CASSLLRDTGELFF.

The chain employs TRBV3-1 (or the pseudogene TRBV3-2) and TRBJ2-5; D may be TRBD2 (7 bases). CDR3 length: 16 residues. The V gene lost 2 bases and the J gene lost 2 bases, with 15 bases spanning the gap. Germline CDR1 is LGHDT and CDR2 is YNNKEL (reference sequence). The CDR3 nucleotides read TGTGCCAGCAGCCAAAGGGGGGAGGGGGAGCAAGAGACCCAGTACTTC. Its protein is CASSQRGEGEQETQYF.

The chain's CDR3 is CASSLVLDYGYTF. As DNA, the CDR3 is TGTGCCAGCAGTTTAGTACTTGACTATGGCTACACCTTC. This sequence joins TRBV28 and TRBJ1-2; no clear D gene. The CDR3 loop spans 13 amino acids. V lost 2 bases, J lost 3 bases, and 7 bases lay in between. Germline CDR1 is MDHEN and CDR2 is SYDVKM.

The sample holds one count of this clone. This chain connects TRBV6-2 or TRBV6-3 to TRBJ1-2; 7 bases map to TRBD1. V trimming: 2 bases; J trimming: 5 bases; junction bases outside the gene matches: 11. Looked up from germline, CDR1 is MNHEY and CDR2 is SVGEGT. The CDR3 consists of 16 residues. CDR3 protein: CASSYTGDRTFYGYTF. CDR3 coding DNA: TGTGCCAGCAGTTACACCGGGGACAGAACTTTTTATGGCTACACCTTC.

CDR3 nucleotides: TGTGCCAGCAGTTTCTCCGGAGCAGGGGGCGGGGATAGCTCCTATAATTCACCCCTCCACTTT. Translation: CASSFSGAGGGDSSYNSPLHF. The V call is TRBV27, the J call TRBJ1-6; 8 bases map to TRBD1. There are 21 residues in the CDR3. Germline V gene data show CDR1 as MNHEY and CDR2 as SMNVEV (reference sequence). V shed 3 bases and J 0 bases; nucleotides not matched to a gene: 16.

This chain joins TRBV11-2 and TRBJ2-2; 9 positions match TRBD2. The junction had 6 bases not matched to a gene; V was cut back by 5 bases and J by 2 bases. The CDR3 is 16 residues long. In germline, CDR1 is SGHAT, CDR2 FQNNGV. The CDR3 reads CASSQGLAPNTGELFF. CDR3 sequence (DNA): TGTGCCAGCAGCCAGGGACTAGCTCCAAACACCGGGGAGCTGTTTTTT.

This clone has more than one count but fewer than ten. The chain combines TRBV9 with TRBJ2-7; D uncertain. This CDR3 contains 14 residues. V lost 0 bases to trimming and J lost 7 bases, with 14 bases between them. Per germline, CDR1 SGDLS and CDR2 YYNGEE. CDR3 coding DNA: TGTGCCAGCAGCGTAGGGATTAACAGTTTGGAGCAGTACTTC. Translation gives CASSVGINSLEQYF.

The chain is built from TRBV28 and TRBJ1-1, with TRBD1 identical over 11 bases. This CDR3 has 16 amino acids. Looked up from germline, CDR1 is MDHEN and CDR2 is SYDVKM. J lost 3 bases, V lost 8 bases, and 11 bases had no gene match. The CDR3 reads CASDLKGTGGDTEAFF. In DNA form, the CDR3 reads TGTGCCAGCGACCTGAAGGGGACAGGGGGGGACACTGAAGCTTTCTTT.

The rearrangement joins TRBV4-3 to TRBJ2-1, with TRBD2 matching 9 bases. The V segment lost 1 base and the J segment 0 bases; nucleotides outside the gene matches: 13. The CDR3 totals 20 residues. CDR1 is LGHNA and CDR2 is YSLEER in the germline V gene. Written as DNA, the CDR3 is TGCGCCAGCAGCCAAGTCATCGGGGCCCTAGCGGGAAGCTCCTACAATGAGCAGTTCTTC. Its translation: CASSQVIGALAGSSYNEQFF.

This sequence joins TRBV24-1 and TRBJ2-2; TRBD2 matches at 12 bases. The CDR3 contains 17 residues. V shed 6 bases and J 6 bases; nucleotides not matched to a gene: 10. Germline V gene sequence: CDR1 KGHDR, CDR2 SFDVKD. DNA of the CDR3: TGTGCCACCAGTCAACTAGCGGGAGGAAATTCACCCGGGGAGCTGTTTTTT. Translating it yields CATSQLAGGNSPGELFF.

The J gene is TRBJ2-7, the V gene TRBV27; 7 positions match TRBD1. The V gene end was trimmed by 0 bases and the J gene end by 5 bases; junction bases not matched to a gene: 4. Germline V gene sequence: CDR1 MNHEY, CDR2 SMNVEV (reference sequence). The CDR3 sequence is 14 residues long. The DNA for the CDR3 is TGTGCCAGCAGTTTATCGCGACAGGGTAACGAGCAGTACTTC. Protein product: CASSLSRQGNEQYF.

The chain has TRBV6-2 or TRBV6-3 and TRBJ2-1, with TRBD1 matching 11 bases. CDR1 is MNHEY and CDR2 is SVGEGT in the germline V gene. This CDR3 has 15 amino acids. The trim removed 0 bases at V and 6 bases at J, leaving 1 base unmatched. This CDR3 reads CASSYSGTGGNEQFF. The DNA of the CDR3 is TGTGCCAGCAGTTACTCCGGGACAGGGGGCAATGAGCAGTTCTTC.

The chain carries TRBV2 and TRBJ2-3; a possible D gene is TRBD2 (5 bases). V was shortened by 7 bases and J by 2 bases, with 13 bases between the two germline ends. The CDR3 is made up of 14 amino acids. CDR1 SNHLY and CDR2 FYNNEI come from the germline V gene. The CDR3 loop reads CASIRDRNTDTQYF. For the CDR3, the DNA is TGTGCCAGCATACGGGATAGAAACACAGATACGCAGTATTTT.

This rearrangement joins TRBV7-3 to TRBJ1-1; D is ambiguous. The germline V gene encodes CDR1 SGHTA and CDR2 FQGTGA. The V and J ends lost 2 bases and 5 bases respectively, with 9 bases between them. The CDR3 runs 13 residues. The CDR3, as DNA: TGTGCCAGCAGCTTATACACGGGAACTGAAGCTTTCTTT. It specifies CASSLYTGTEAFF. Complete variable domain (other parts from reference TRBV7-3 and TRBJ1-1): GAGVSQTPSNKVTEKGKYVELRCDPISGHTALYWYRQSLGQGPEFLIYFQGTGAADDSGLPNDRFFAVRPEGSVSTLKIQRTERGDSAVYLCASSLYTGTEAFFGQGTRLTVV.

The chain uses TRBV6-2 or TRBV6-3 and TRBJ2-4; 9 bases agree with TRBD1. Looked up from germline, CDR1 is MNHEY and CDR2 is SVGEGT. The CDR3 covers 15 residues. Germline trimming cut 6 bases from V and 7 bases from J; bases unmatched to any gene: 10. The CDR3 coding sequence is TGTGCCAGCAGCCCACTTCCGGGACAGGGTAACATTCAGTACTTC. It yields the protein CASSPLPGQGNIQYF.

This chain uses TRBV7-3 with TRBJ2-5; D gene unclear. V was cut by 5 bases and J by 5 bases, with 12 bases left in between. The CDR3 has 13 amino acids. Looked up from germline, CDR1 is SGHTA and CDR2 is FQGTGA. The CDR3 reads CASSVGLRETQYF. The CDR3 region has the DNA TGTGCCAGCAGCGTCGGTTTACGGGAGACCCAGTACTTC.

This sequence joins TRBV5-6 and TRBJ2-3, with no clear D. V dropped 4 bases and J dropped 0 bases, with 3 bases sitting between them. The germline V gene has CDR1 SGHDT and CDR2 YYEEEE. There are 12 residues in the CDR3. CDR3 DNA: TGTGCCAGCAGCCTCAGCACAGATACGCAGTATTTT. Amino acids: CASSLSTDTQYF.

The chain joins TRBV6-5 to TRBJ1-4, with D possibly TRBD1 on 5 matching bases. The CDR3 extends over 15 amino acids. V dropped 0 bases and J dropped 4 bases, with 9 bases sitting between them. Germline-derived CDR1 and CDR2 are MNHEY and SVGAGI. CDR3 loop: CASSYSKGDNEKLFF. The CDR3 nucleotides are TGTGCCAGCAGTTACTCGAAAGGGGATAATGAAAAACTGTTTTTT.

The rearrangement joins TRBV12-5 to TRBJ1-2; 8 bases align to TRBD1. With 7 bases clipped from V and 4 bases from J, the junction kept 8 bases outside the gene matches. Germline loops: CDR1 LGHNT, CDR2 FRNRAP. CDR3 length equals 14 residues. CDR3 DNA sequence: TGTGCTAGTGCCGAGCAGGGGGCGCGCTATGGCTACACCTTC. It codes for CASAEQGARYGYTF.